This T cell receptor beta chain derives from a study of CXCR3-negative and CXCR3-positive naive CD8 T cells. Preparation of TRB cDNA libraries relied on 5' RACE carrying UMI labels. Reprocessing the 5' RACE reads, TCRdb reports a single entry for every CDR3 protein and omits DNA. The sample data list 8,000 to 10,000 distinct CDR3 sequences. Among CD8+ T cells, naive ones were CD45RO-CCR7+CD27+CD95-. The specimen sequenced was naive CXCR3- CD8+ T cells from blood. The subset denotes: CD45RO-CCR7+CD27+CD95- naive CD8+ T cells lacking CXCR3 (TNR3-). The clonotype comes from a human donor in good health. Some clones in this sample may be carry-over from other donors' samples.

The CDR3 protein is CASSYNPEAGELFF. V gene TRBV6-5 combines with J gene TRBJ2-2; lacking DNA, the TRBD2 call made by TCRdb goes unchecked. The CDR3 loop spans 14 amino acids. Germline-derived CDR1 and CDR2 are MNHEY and SVGAGI.